The clone carrying this T cell receptor (beta chain) occurred many times. Its antigen is undetermined. They built TCR cDNA with 5'RACE template switching, a step that put in a universal primer site and UMIs. TCRdb re-called the 5' RACE reads through MiXCR, storing one row per CDR3 protein. Of some 68,000 distinct CDR3 sequences listed, over 6% are singletons. The data are from a study of T cells after yellow fever vaccination. Study-level findings and limits: In post-booster samples, most primary-vaccination clones reappeared (about 95% CD4, roughly 89% CD8).

This receptor was taken from a man younger than 30 who received the YFV17D yellow fever vaccine. The sequencing used CD8+ T cells sorted from PBMCs, collected roughly 46 days after the first yellow fever vaccination.

CDR3 nucleotides: TGTGCCAGCAGTGGATACAGCGGTGGAGGCTACACCTTC. Amino acids: CASSGYSGGGYTF. The gene calls are TRBV6-1 and TRBJ1-2; no clear D. Between the trimmed V and J ends, which lost 4 bases and 8 bases, there was a span of 14 bases. CDR1 is MNHNS, CDR2 SASEGT, per germline. CDR3 length: 13 amino acids.